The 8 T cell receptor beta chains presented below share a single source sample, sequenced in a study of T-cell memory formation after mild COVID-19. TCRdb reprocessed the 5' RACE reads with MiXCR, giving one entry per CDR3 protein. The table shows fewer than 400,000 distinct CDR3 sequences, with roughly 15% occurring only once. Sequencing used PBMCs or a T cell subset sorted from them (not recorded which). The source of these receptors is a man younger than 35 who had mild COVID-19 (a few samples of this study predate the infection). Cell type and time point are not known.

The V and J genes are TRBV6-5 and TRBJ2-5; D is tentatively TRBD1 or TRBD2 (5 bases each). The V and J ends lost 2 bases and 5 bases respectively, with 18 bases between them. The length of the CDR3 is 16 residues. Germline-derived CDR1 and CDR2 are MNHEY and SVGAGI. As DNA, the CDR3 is TGTGCCAGCAGTTACGTGAGGGGCGACGGGGAGGAGACCCAGTACTTC. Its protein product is CASSYVRGDGEETQYF.

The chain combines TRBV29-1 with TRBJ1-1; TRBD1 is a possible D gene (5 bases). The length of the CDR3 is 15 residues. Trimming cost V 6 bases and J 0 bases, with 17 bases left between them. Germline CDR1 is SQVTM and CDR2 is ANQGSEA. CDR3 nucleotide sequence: TGCAGCGTCGGCCGCGGGTGGGGGATGAACACTGAAGCTTTCTTT. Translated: CSVGRGWGMNTEAFF.

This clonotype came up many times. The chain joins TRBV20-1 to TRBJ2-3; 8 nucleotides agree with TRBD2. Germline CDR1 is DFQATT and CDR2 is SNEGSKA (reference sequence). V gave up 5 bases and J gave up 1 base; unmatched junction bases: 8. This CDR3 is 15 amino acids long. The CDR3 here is CSAPPGGGGTDTQYF. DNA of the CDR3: TGCAGTGCTCCCCCCGGGGGGGGCGGCACAGATACGCAGTATTTT.

CDR3: CASGTWGYEQYF. The CDR3 DNA sequence: TGTGCCAGCGGGACATGGGGCTACGAGCAGTACTTC. J is TRBJ2-7 and V is TRBV7-2; D is perhaps TRBD1 (6 bases). The V end was cut by 8 bases, the J end by 3 bases, with 11 bases between. CDR1 and CDR2 (germline): SGHTA, FQGNSA. This CDR3 comprises 12 residues.

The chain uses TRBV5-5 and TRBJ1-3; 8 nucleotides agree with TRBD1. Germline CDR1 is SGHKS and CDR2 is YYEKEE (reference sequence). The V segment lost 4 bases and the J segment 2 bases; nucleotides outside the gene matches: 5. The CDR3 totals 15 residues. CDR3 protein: CASSVQGGPGNTIYF. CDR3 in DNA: TGTGCCAGCAGCGTACAGGGGGGTCCTGGAAACACCATATATTTT.

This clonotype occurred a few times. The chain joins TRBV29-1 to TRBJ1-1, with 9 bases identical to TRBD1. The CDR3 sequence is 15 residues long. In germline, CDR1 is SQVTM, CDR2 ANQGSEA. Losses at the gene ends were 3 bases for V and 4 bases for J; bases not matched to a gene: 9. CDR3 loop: CSVEMDRGRATEAFF. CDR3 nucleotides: TGCAGCGTTGAGATGGACAGGGGTCGGGCCACTGAAGCTTTCTTT.

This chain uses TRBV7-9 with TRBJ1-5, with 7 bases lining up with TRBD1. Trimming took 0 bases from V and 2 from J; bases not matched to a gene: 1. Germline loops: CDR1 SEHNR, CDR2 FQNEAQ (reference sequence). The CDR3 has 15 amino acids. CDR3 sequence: CASSLAGTGNQPQHF. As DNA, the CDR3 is TGTGCCAGCAGCTTAGCGGGGACAGGCAATCAGCCCCAGCATTTT.

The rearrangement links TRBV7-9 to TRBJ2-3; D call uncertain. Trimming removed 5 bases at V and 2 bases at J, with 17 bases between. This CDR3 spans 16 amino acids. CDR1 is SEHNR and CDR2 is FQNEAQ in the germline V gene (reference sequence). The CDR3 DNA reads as TGTGCCAGCAGCGCCCCTGGTTACACCATCACAGATACGCAGTATTTT. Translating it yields CASSAPGYTITDTQYF.